This T cell receptor (beta chain) was identified in a study of blood T cell repertoires in COVID-19. Data came from immunoSEQ multiplex PCR; TCRdb stores just in-frame clones and leaves some out. The table includes about 330,000 clones, 92% detected once. CDR3 length equals 16 residues. J gave up 8 bases and V 3 bases, and 14 bases lay outside the gene matches. The germline V gene encodes CDR1 SGDLS and CDR2 YYNGEE. The V call is TRBV9, the J call TRBJ1-2; 9 bases fit TRBD1. The specimen was PBMCs or T cells enriched from blood (not recorded which). This TCR derives from a woman aged 25 to 45 who had recovered from COVID-19. CDR3 sequence reads: CASSASGGHRGQGYTF. CDR3 DNA sequence: TGTGCCAGCAGCGCATCTGGGGGGCACAGGGGGCAAGGCTACACCTTC.